Sequencing of this TCR beta chain was carried out in a study of sequential checkpoint blockade in melanoma. Data came from immunoSEQ multiplex PCR; TCRdb stores just in-frame clones and leaves some out. The sample has roughly 20,000 clones, 72% seen once. As to treatment: randomized to nivolumab then ipilimumab (arm A) or the reverse (arm B). V lost 3 bases to trimming and J lost 0 bases, with 10 bases between them. The length of the CDR3 is 15 residues. Germline CDR1 reads SGDLS; CDR2 reads YYNGEE. The sequence came from a human donor with melanoma. The chain uses TRBV9 and TRBJ1-5, with unresolved D. Source: CD8+ T cells sorted from blood (inferred from file names), taken from a patient given nivolumab and ipilimumab in sequence. The CDR3 loop is CASSASGTSNQPQHF. The CDR3 DNA is TGTGCCAGCAGCGCATCAGGAACTAGCAATCAGCCCCAGCATTTT.